This entry describes one T cell receptor beta chain. This specimen comes from a study of radiation and T cells in renal cell carcinoma. Measured with immunoSEQ multiplex PCR; TCRdb has only the in-frame clones, and not every one. The profile shows roughly 82,000 clones, 89% of them singletons. The CDR3 has 13 residues. Germline V gene data show CDR1 as SEHNR and CDR2 as FQNEAQ (reference sequence). V was pared by 5 bases and J by 7 bases, with 12 bases between. Time point here: blood 4 weeks post-SBRT, at nephrectomy. The treatment denotes: 15 Gy SBRT to primary tumor, nephrectomy 4 weeks later. This TCR derives from an older woman with renal cell carcinoma. This specimen was blood, taken from a patient whose treatment included radiotherapy and nephrectomy. The V gene is TRBV7-9, the J gene TRBJ1-5; D possibly corresponds to TRBD1 (6 bases). The CDR3 DNA reads as TGTGCCAGCAGCATAACAGGGTGGCAGCCCCAGCATTTT. This sequence encodes CASSITGWQPQHF. Drawing the rest from reference TRBV7-9 and TRBJ1-5, the complete variable domain is DTGVSQNPRHKITKRGQNVTFRCDPISEHNRLYWYRQTLGQGPEFLTYFQNEAQLEKSRLLSDRFSAERPKGSFSTLEIQRTEQGDSAMYLCASSITGWQPQHFGDGTRLSIL.